This T cell receptor gamma chain stems from a study of gamma-delta chains in newborns, infants, children. At the level of the study: Polyclonal expansion of innate γδ T cells after birth follows microbial exposure.

Germline values: CDR1 EGSNGY, CDR2 YDSYNSKV. The CDR3 runs 14 residues. V trimming: 3 bases; J trimming: 0 bases; junction bases outside the gene matches: 5. This clone was seen a few times. TCRdb redid the clone calls on the reads with CATT. The repertoire includes roughly 2,500 gamma-chain clones, more than 25% of them detected once, and around 20% sits in the top ten. The specimen sequenced was blood. The receptor was derived from a child who was a newborn, infant or young child, either healthy, febrile or measles-vaccinated (not recorded which). This chain links TRGV2 with TRGJ1 or TRGJ2. The CDR3 nucleotides are TGTGCCACCTGGGACCCGTGGAATTATTATAAGAAACTCTTT. Its translation: CATWDPWNYYKKLF.